These 25 T cell receptor beta chains came from one sample sequenced in a study of graft-versus-host responses after intestinal transplantation. Assay used: immunoSEQ multiplex PCR; TCRdb lists only in-frame clones, some missing. The sample lists roughly 5,000 clones; just over 70% were seen once. The starting material was PBMCs, obtained 300 to 340 days after intestinal transplant. The receptors originated from a human patient who received an intestinal transplant, so some T cells may come from the graft donor.

This chain joins TRBV11-2 and TRBJ1-3; D gene ambiguous. Per the germline V gene, CDR1 is SGHAT and CDR2 is FQNNGV. CDR3 length equals 15 residues. The V and J ends lost 4 bases and 0 bases respectively, with 10 bases between them. The CDR3 DNA sequence: TGTGCCAGCAGCTACAACGAGCTCTCTGGAAACACCATATATTTT. Translated, it gives CASSYNELSGNTIYF.

The chain recombines TRBV29-1 with TRBJ2-3, with 7 bases aligning to TRBD2. Trimming took 3 bases from V and 6 from J; bases not matched to a gene: 6. Germline CDR1 and CDR2: SQVTM and ANQGSEA. This CDR3 is 13 amino acids long. Written as DNA, the CDR3 is TGCAGCGTTGATGGGGAGGGGTTGGATACGCAGTATTTT. Protein product: CSVDGEGLDTQYF.

The chain joins TRBV6-5 to TRBJ2-7; possible D gene TRBD1, 6 bases. V was trimmed by 10 bases and J by 4 bases, leaving 11 bases between them. Germline assignment: CDR1 MNHEY and CDR2 SVGAGI. The CDR3 has 11 residues. Here the CDR3 reads CATWTVYEQYF. The DNA for the CDR3 is TGTGCCACGTGGACAGTGTACGAGCAGTACTTC.

The CDR3 DNA follows: TGTGCCAGCAGCTTAGGGCGAGGACGAGAAAAACTGTTTTTT. Its translation: CASSLGRGREKLFF. The V gene is TRBV7-8, the J gene TRBJ1-4, with D unclear. V lost 1 base and J lost 8, with 11 bases in between. The CDR3 covers 14 residues. CDR1 and CDR2 (germline): SGHVS, FQNEAQ.

On this clone: This probably arose from a read error, given a far larger clone one base away. The DNA is left out, because the CDR3 cannot be placed on it with certainty; the CDR3 is given as TCRdb lists it. V and J are TRBV27 and TRBJ1-3; TRBD1, the table's D call, was not compared with the DNA. The CDR3 adds up to 15 amino acids, both ends counted. Germline V lookup: CDR1 MNHEY, CDR2 SMNVEV (reference sequence). CDR3 loop: CASSLSWGTGNTVYF.

Note on this clone: One base separates it from a far larger clone, so it is likely a read error. The rearrangement links TRBV30 to TRBJ1-5; D remains ambiguous. With 0 bases removed from V and 0 bases from J, the gap between germline ends came to 12 bases. This CDR3 comprises 16 residues. The germline V gene encodes CDR1 GTSNPN and CDR2 SVGIG (reference sequence). CDR3 loop: CAWSVLGYYSNQPQHF. The CDR3 nucleotides read TGTGCCTGGAGTGTACTGGGATACTATAGCAATCAGCCCCAGCATTTT.

Remarks on this clone: Relative to the germline gene, one junction end is altered; a read error may explain this. Here the CDR3 reads CASSQDGEKAFF. The CDR3 bases are TGCGCCAGCAGCCAAGATGGAGAAAAAGCTTTCTTT. The rearrangement joins TRBV7-9 to TRBJ1-1; unclear D gene. The CDR3 spans 12 residues. Germline V gives CDR1 SEHNR, CDR2 FQNEAQ (reference sequence).

V and J are TRBV6-1 and TRBJ2-7, with D possibly being TRBD1 (6 bases). The CDR3 covers 14 residues. Germline lookup yields CDR1 MNHNS and CDR2 SASEGT. V lost 6 bases, J lost 4 bases, and 16 bases lay in between. CDR3 DNA sequence: TGTGCCAGCAGCCTCGACAGGTCGGGGTACGAGCAGTACTTC. Its protein is CASSLDRSGYEQYF.

This clone is judged hyperexpanded. This chain connects TRBV18 to TRBJ2-3; D uncertain. The germline gives CDR1 KGHSH, CDR2 LQKENI. Between the trimmed V and J ends, which lost 0 bases and 4 bases, there was a span of 5 bases. The CDR3 length is 13 residues. In DNA form, the CDR3 reads TGTGCCAGCTCACCACCTGATCCAGATACGCAGTATTTT. Its translation is CASSPPDPDTQYF.

This chain links TRBV13 with TRBJ2-7; 9 bases agree with TRBD1. The trim removed 3 bases at V and 3 bases at J, leaving 12 bases unmatched. The germline V gene has CDR1 PRHDT and CDR2 FYEKMQ (reference sequence). The CDR3 runs to 17 residues. The CDR3 nucleotides read TGTGCCAGCAGCTTCATTAGCCCGCCGGACAGGGGCTACGAGCAGTACTTC. It codes for CASSFISPPDRGYEQYF.

This clone was found once. The V gene is TRBV19, the J gene TRBJ2-1; D unclear. Germline V CDR1 and CDR2: LNHDA, SQIVND (reference sequence). Trimming left V 1 base short and J 3 bases short, with 1 base between. CDR3 length equals 12 residues. The CDR3 DNA follows: TGTGCCAGTAGTATAGGCTACAATGAGCAGTTCTTC. Translating it yields CASSIGYNEQFF.

This clone was observed a single time. This chain connects TRBV6-6 to TRBJ1-5; no reliable D call. CDR1 and CDR2 from the germline V gene are MNHNY and SVGAGI (reference sequence). The V gene lost 2 bases and the J gene lost 4 bases, with 12 bases spanning the gap. This CDR3 spans 15 amino acids. In nucleotides, the CDR3 is TGTGCCAGCAGTTACGGCCCGTCGAGTAATCAGCCCCAGCATTTT. The encoded protein is CASSYGPSSNQPQHF.

The chain has TRBV27 and TRBJ2-6; 7 bases fit TRBD1. The CDR3 consists of 16 residues. Germline values: CDR1 MNHEY, CDR2 SMNVEV (reference sequence). V lost 5 bases, J lost 0 bases, and 4 bases stayed unmatched. DNA of the CDR3: TGTGCCAGCAGTCAGACAGGGCTCTCTGGGGCCAACGTCCTGACTTTC. The encoded protein is CASSQTGLSGANVLTF.

The chain couples TRBV5-1 to TRBJ2-4, with a possible D match to TRBD1 (5 bases). Germline V lookup: CDR1 SGHRS, CDR2 YFSETQ. V lost 0 bases, J lost 0 bases, and 10 bases lay in between. The CDR3 spans 16 residues. The CDR3 protein is CASSLVGVLAKNIQYF. DNA of the CDR3: TGCGCCAGCAGCTTGGTAGGGGTTCTAGCCAAAAACATTCAGTACTTC.

This clone is large in the sample. The chain joins TRBV6-6 to TRBJ1-3; TRBD1 matches 11 bases. The V and J ends lost 6 bases and 0 bases, in that order; junction bases with no gene match: 4. The CDR3 contains 16 residues. The germline V gene has CDR1 MNHNY and CDR2 SVGAGI (reference sequence). The CDR3 DNA follows: TGTGCCAGCAGAACCGGGACAGGGGGCTCTGGAAACACCATATATTTT. This encodes CASRTGTGGSGNTIYF.

The chain has TRBV6-4 and TRBJ2-3; 7 nucleotides agree with TRBD1. V shed 3 bases, J shed 4 bases, and the junction held 4 bases outside the gene matches. The CDR3 totals 14 residues. CDR1 and CDR2 (germline): MRHNA, SNTAGT. The DNA of the CDR3 is TGTGCCAGCAGTGATGGGACAGCGTCAGATACGCAGTATTTT. Protein sequence: CASSDGTASDTQYF.

The genes are TRBV14 and TRBJ1-1; no definite D call. Germline V gives CDR1 SGHDN, CDR2 FVKESK. V dropped 3 bases and J dropped 0 bases, with 5 bases sitting between them. CDR3 length equals 13 residues. As DNA, the CDR3 is TGTGCCAGCAGCCAGGATTTGAACACTGAAGCTTTCTTT. Protein sequence: CASSQDLNTEAFF.

The chain recombines TRBV19 with TRBJ2-1; 9 nucleotides agree with TRBD1. After removal of 4 bases from V and 7 bases from J, the junction contained 8 bases not matched to a gene. CDR1 LNHDA and CDR2 SQIVND come from the germline V gene (reference sequence). CDR3 length equals 15 residues. The CDR3 DNA reads as TGTGCCAGTAGTACGGGACAGGGCGGCGCAAATGAGCAGTTCTTC. It encodes CASSTGQGGANEQFF.

This chain joins TRBV29-1 and TRBJ2-3; possibly TRBD2 for D (7 bases). V gave up 1 base and J gave up 2 bases, with 13 bases separating them. From germline, CDR1 is SQVTM and CDR2 ANQGSEA. The CDR3 sequence is 15 residues long. CDR3 in amino acids: CSVEVIRGATDTQYF. The DNA for the CDR3 is TGCAGCGTTGAAGTCATCCGGGGGGCCACAGATACGCAGTATTTT.

This rearrangement joins TRBV6-5 to TRBJ1-4; a possible D gene is TRBD1 (5 bases). CDR1 is MNHEY and CDR2 is SVGAGI in the germline V gene. Trimming left V 8 bases short and J 7 bases short, with 11 bases between. This CDR3 contains 12 residues. In DNA, the CDR3 is TGTGCCAGCGGACGGGGCGGTGAAAAACTGTTTTTT. Translating it yields CASGRGGEKLFF.

This clone showed up just once. The J gene is TRBJ2-5, the V gene TRBV11-2, with 13 bases lining up with TRBD2. CDR1 is SGHAT, CDR2 FQNNGV, per germline. V shed 6 bases, J shed 1 base, and the junction held 2 bases outside the gene matches. The CDR3 length is 15 residues. Written as DNA, the CDR3 is TGTGCCAGCAGAAGGACTAGCGGGGGCCAAGAGACCCAGTACTTC. It codes for CASRRTSGGQETQYF. The whole variable domain, remainder taken from reference TRBV11-2 and TRBJ2-5, is EAGVAQSPRYKIIEKRQSVAFWCNPISGHATLYWYQQILGQGPKLLIQFQNNGVVDDSQLPKDRFSAERLKGVDSTLKIQPAKLEDSAVYLCASRRTSGGQETQYFGPGTRLLVL.

The rearrangement uses TRBV18 and TRBJ1-2; maybe TRBD1 (5 bases). CDR3 size: 15 residues. Per the germline V gene, CDR1 is KGHSH and CDR2 is LQKENI. Trimming stripped 4 bases from V and 3 bases from J, with 15 bases between. This CDR3 reads CASSRDEGAHYGYTF. The CDR3 DNA sequence: TGTGCCAGCTCACGGGACGAAGGGGCCCACTATGGCTACACCTTC.

The chain recombines TRBV28 with TRBJ2-7; tentatively, D is TRBD2 (6 bases). Trimming left V 3 bases short and J 2 bases short, with 20 bases between. The length of the CDR3 is 17 residues. Per the germline V gene, CDR1 is MDHEN and CDR2 is SYDVKM. The CDR3 nucleotides read TGTGCCAGCAGTTTGGAGGGGTACAGGCTGGGGGCCTACGAGCAGTACTTC. Translating gives CASSLEGYRLGAYEQYF.

This sequence joins TRBV27 and TRBJ2-3; D is uncertain. Per the germline V gene, CDR1 is MNHEY and CDR2 is SMNVEV (reference sequence). The length of the CDR3 is 14 residues. The ends were cut back, 1 base at V and 6 bases at J, with 11 bases in the middle. CDR3 DNA sequence: TGTGCCAGCAGTTTATACCCTGGGCGGGATACGCAGTATTTT. Translating gives CASSLYPGRDTQYF.

This chain links TRBV14 with TRBJ1-1; maybe TRBD1 (6 bases). V lost 4 bases, J lost 6 bases, and 21 bases lay in between. This CDR3 contains 16 residues. The germline V gene has CDR1 SGHDN and CDR2 FVKESK. CDR3 loop: CASSLRPGAGIAEAFF. CDR3 DNA: TGTGCCAGCAGCCTCCGACCGGGGGCGGGAATCGCTGAAGCTTTCTTT. The full variable domain, in which reference TRBV14 and TRBJ1-1 provide the parts outside the CDR3, is EAGVTQFPSHSVIEKGQTVTLRCDPISGHDNLYWYRRVMGKEIKFLLHFVKESKQDESGMPNNRFLAERTGGTYSTLKVQPAELEDSGVYFCASSLRPGAGIAEAFFGQGTRLTVV.